These T cell receptor beta chains were read from a single sample in a study of cytomegalovirus exposure and HLA in healthy donors. Data came from immunoSEQ multiplex PCR; TCRdb stores just in-frame clones and leaves some out. The sample contains around 400,000 clones, just over 85% of which appear only once. The source material was PBMCs. The source is a woman between 18 and 29 years old in good health and CMV-seronegative. CDR3s include the opening cysteine and the closing phenylalanine or tryptophan. Fields, in order: V gene, J gene, clone size, D gene, CDR3 protein, CDR3 DNA. A D gene is named only where the DNA matches it firmly. A clone size is listed for some rows: how often the clone was seen (once, few, many), or a class if it is expanded.

>TRBV29-1|TRBJ1-1|NA|NA
CSVRRTETEAFF
TGCAGCGTCCGACGAACGGAGACTGAAGCTTTCTTT
>TRBV7-8|TRBJ2-1|NA|NA
CASTPLDEQFF
TGTGCCAGCACCCCCTTAGATGAGCAGTTCTTC
>TRBV5-4|TRBJ1-2|NA|NA
CASSLRSSHYGYTF
TGTGCCAGCAGCTTGAGGAGCAGCCACTATGGCTACACCTTC
>TRBV15|TRBJ1-5|NA|TRBD1
CATSRGTGAGRPQHF
TGTGCCACCAGCAGAGGCACAGGGGCGGGGCGGCCCCAGCATTTT
>TRBV7-8|TRBJ2-7|NA|TRBD2
CASSSSPSGYYEQYF
TGTGCCAGCAGTAGCTCCCCTAGCGGCTACTACGAGCAGTACTTC
>TRBV21-1|TRBJ1-5|NA|NA
CASSKGTNQQHF
TGTGCCAGCAGCAAAGGGACTAATCAACAGCATTTT
>TRBV30|TRBJ1-1|once|TRBD1
CAEGAMGNTEAFF
TGTGCTGAGGGGGCGATGGGGAACACTGAAGCTTTCTTT
>TRBV5-4|TRBJ2-3|NA|NA
CASSLGNGGSSTDTQYF
TGTGCCAGCAGCTTGGGTAATGGGGGGTCTAGCACAGATACGCAGTATTTT
>TRBV18|TRBJ2-7|NA|TRBD1
CASSPTGAEQYF
TGTGCCAGCTCACCAACAGGGGCCGAGCAGTACTTC
>TRBV30|TRBJ2-6|once|NA
CAWRGEIISGANVLTF
TGTGCCTGGAGGGGAGAGATAATCTCTGGGGCCAACGTCCTGACTTTC
>TRBV18|TRBJ2-5|NA|TRBD2
CASSPLYRTSGGRNETQYF
TGTGCCAGCTCACCACTCTACAGGACTAGCGGGGGCCGCAATGAGACCCAGTACTTC
>TRBV5-4|TRBJ2-1|NA|NA
CASSLERGNNEQFF
TGTGCCAGCAGCTTGGAGAGAGGGAACAATGAGCAGTTCTTC
>TRBV30|TRBJ2-1|few|TRBD1
CACIRQGAFSYEQFF
TGTGCCTGTATCCGACAGGGGGCCTTTAGCTATGAGCAGTTCTTC
>TRBV7-3|TRBJ2-2|NA|TRBD1
CASSWSPQGADTGELFF
TGTGCCAGCAGCTGGTCCCCACAGGGGGCGGACACCGGGGAGCTGTTTTTT
>TRBV4-1|TRBJ1-2|NA|NA
CASSQGAVLSDYGYTF
TGCGCCAGCAGCCAAGGAGCTGTCTTATCCGACTATGGCTACACCTTC
>TRBV6-4|TRBJ2-7|NA|NA
CASSPRPSYEQYF
TGTGCCAGCAGTCCGCGGCCCTCCTACGAGCAGTACTTC
>TRBV6-1|TRBJ2-1|NA|NA
CASSEDSSSYNEQFF
TGTGCCAGCAGTGAGGACTCCAGCTCCTACAATGAGCAGTTCTTC
>TRBV5-1|TRBJ2-7|NA|NA
CASSLVGYEQYF
TGCGCCAGCAGCTTGGTCGGCTACGAGCAGTACTTC